This TCR beta chain was identified in a study of sequential checkpoint blockade in melanoma. The wider study: Arm A got nivolumab then ipilimumab; arm B the reverse, 1:1. About 90 pretreatment tumor DNA samples were TCRβ immunosequenced.

Noted treatment: randomized to nivolumab then ipilimumab (arm A) or the reverse (arm B). The CDR3 spans 15 residues. CDR1 is MNHGY and CDR2 is SAAAGT in the germline V gene. The J segment lost 10 bases and the V segment lost 6 bases, leaving 11 bases of the junction unmatched. Method: immunoSEQ multiplex PCR; TCRdb's copy keeps in-frame clones and lacks some. The sample includes about 4,900 clones, around 40% of them seen just once. Details on this clone: Its antigen remains unknown.

General study results and limits: Tumor T-cell fraction and clonality correlated with PD-L1 and CD8+ counts. Patients with week-13 increases in T-cell fraction and clonality benefited about 30 times more often.

The J gene is TRBJ2-1, the V gene TRBV6-8; 11 positions match TRBD2. Sequenced material: tumor tissue (inferred from file names), taken from a patient given nivolumab and ipilimumab in sequence. The sequence derives from a human donor with melanoma. The DNA of the CDR3 is TGTGCCAGCAGCGGGACTAGCGGCCCCTACGGGGAGCAGTTCTTC. Translation gives CASSGTSGPYGEQFF.